This TCR beta chain was captured in a study of Ad26.COV2.S vaccination and SARS-CoV-2 variants (dated by TCRdb to the early 2020s). Looking at the study overall: The specificity and breadth of SARS-CoV-2-reactive T cell receptors after Ad26.COV2.S vaccination were assessed by TCRbeta repertoire sequencing. A total of roughly 32 samples were included in the TCR-sequenced set, comprising roughly 20 Ad26.COV2.S vaccine recipients, 5 placebo recipients and 8 SARS-CoV-2 convalescent individuals. The investigation overall reported the following: The authors noted that the TCR breadth and depth analyses may have underestimated total T cell responses. Comparable non-spike TCR breadth was observed between vaccine and placebo recipients, consistent with only spike being contained in the vaccine. Substantial breadth of spike-specific CD8+ and CD4+ T cell responses was reported after vaccination. Higher spike-specific TCR breadth was observed in Ad26.COV2.S recipients than in placebo recipients (P = 0.0014).

The immunoSEQ Assay was the method used to sequence TCRbeta CDR3 regions. After extraction, genomic DNA underwent amplification by bias-controlled multiplex PCR, followed by high-throughput sequencing. The authors processed their data as follows. To quantify the absolute abundance of every unique TCRbeta CDR3 region, sequences were collapsed and filtered. T cell fraction was estimated by normalizing TCRbeta template counts to usable DNA, which was measured by amplifying reference genes present in all nucleated cells. Repertoire TCRs were annotated as SARS-CoV-2-specific by exact matching of V gene, CDR3 amino acid sequence and J gene to a known reactive TCR set. The reference SARS-CoV-2 TCR set was obtained from MIRA and was filtered for enrichment in COVID-19-positive ImmuneCODE repertoires, whereby public or cross-reactive TCRs were removed. Using the MIRA antigens, annotated TCRs were further analysed by specific ORF or by position within an ORF. Breadth was defined as annotated unique rearrangements over total unique productive rearrangements; depth was the summed frequency of those rearrangements. Two-sided Wilcoxon rank-sum tests were applied when comparing TCR breadth between groups. In its TCRdb copy, this immuneACCESS table keeps in-frame sequences only and misses some clones. Where compared with another copy, unresolved V genes explain less than half of these, and the others have no known cause. The V and J calls and the clone size are those of that table, but D and trimming were determined from the DNA. For this sample the table gives over 130,000 clones, of which 86% were detected only once. The ten largest clones represent less than 6% of the sample.

To note about this clone: The target of this receptor is not known. No base qualities exist here, and no much larger clone lies one base off it.

The sample's time point, from its label and the paper: individuals recovered from natural SARS-CoV-2 infection. The CDR3 holds 15 amino acids from the cysteine to the phenylalanine. Only the CDR3 DNA stays, 45 bases, in frame from base 1. Sequences MNHEY (CDR1) and SVGAGI (CDR2) are obtained from the germline V gene. V was cut back by 0 bases and J by 6 bases, leaving a gap of 13 bases between them. The rearranged chain carries TRBV6-5 and TRBJ2-3; the D gene identity is not certain. The receptor's source is a human donor who had recovered from COVID-19. Specimen: peripheral blood, collected after recovery from COVID-19. The CDR3 loop reads CASSYSARLWDTQYF. The nucleotide sequence reads TGTGCCAGCAGTTACTCTGCCAGGCTCTGGGATACGCAGTATTTT.